This record covers a single TCR beta chain. The data stem from a study of T cell changes during pregnancy in multiple sclerosis. TCRdb keeps only in-frame clones here, not all; method: immunoSEQ multiplex PCR. The table records about 84,000 clones, 94% of them present only once. CDR3 length equals 16 residues. Germline CDR1 is MDHEN and CDR2 is SYDVKM. V lost 1 base to trimming and J lost 2 bases, with 9 bases between them. The material sequenced was peripheral blood, taken in the second trimester of pregnancy. This chain uses TRBV28 with TRBJ2-6; D is unresolved. The receptor comes from a female donor in good health, enrolled as a control in a pregnancy study. The CDR3 nucleotides read TGTGCCAGCAGTTTATCGGCGGTCCCTGGGGCCAACGTCCTGACTTTC. Encoded protein: CASSLSAVPGANVLTF.